The clone carrying this T cell receptor beta chain appeared many times. Its antigen remains unidentified. TCRdb redid the calling of the reads with MiXCR, one entry per CDR3 protein. The data contain almost 550,000 distinct CDR3 sequences, more than 15% of them singletons. The sample belongs to a study of T cell repertoires in cytomegalovirus infection. Study-wide background: It can be stated that public TCR beta signatures indicated CMV infection as well as a matching HLA type. Study-wide findings and caveats: The cumulative frequency of public TCR beta families distinguished individuals who carried CMV together with the relevant HLA. HLA-C-restricted CMV-specific TCR beta clonotypes were dominant in the ex vivo response.

The V and J ends lost 4 bases and 5 bases, in that order; junction bases with no gene match: 14. The CDR3 is 17 amino acids. Per the germline V gene, CDR1 is SEHNR and CDR2 is FQNEAQ (reference sequence). The chain couples TRBV7-9 to TRBJ2-1; 7 nucleotides agree with TRBD1. This receptor was taken from a human donor in good health (CMV status not recorded). Some clones in this sample may be carry-over from other donors' samples. Sequenced sample: CD8+ T cells from PBMCs. CDR3 bases: TGTGCCAGCAGCTCAAATCCTCGGACAGGCAACAACAATGAGCAGTTCTTC. The encoded protein is CASSSNPRTGNNNEQFF.